This TCR beta chain was documented in a study of T cell repertoires in cytomegalovirus infection. Only a few counts were recorded for this clonotype. Its target is not known. TCRdb reanalysed the reads using MiXCR and keeps one entry per CDR3 protein. The data show 150,000 to 200,000 distinct CDR3 sequences, about a fifth seen once. Looked up from germline, CDR1 is DFQATT and CDR2 is SNEGSKA (reference sequence). Trimming removed 3 bases from V and 2 bases from J, with 11 bases in between. The CDR3 extends over 13 amino acids. Sample: CD8+ T cells from cultured PBMCs, taken from culture after CMV antigen stimulation. The receptor was isolated from a human donor in good health (CMV status not recorded). Some clones in this sample may be carry-over from other donors' samples. The chain is built from TRBV20-1 and TRBJ2-7; no definite D call. Written as DNA, the CDR3 is TGCAGTGCTAGCCCGGCCGACACCTACGAGCAGTACTTC. As protein: CSASPADTYEQYF.